This TCR beta chain was retrieved from a study of Graves' ophthalmopathy and Graves' hyperthyroidism. Germline-derived CDR1 and CDR2 are SGDLS and YYNGEE. J gave up 4 bases and V 2 bases, and 4 bases lay outside the gene matches. This CDR3 contains 15 residues. Study-wide findings and caveats: The 13-signature model separated ophthalmopathy from stable hyperthyroidism at approximately 89% sensitivity and approximately 81% specificity.

This clonotype was seen a handful of times. Its antigen is unidentified. Transcripts of RNA were the source for amplifying TCR beta CDR3 regions. Amplification began with first-round RT-PCR using HTBI primers, then second-round multiplex PCR was performed. TCRdb passed the multiplex PCR reads through MiXCR, listing each CDR3 protein once. The table lists 900,000 to 1,200,000 distinct CDR3 sequences, around a third of them singletons, with 11% in the top ten. This TCR was recovered from an adult man with Graves' hyperthyroidism. The V gene is TRBV9, the J gene TRBJ2-2; 8 bases fit TRBD1. Specimen: peripheral blood or thyroid tissue (not recorded which). The CDR3: CASSVSQGATGELFF. In DNA form, the CDR3 reads TGTGCCAGCAGCGTGAGTCAGGGGGCCACCGGGGAGCTGTTTTTT. Combining the CDR3 with reference TRBV9 and TRBJ2-2 gives the whole variable domain DSGVTQTPKHLITATGQRVTLRCSPRSGDLSVYWYQQSLDQGLQFLIQYYNGEERAKGNILERFSAQQFPDLHSELNLSSLELGDSALYFCASSVSQGATGELFFGEGSRLTVL.